The TCR beta chain described here comes from a study of graft-versus-host responses after intestinal transplantation. Study information: Anti-thymocyte globulin served as induction for all recipients, who then took tacrolimus and steroids for approximately 3 years.

Using immunoSEQ multiplex PCR, the repertoire was profiled, and TCRdb retains in-frame clones only, with some absent. The sample consists of 20,000 to 25,000 clones, approximately 92% of them appearing once. Regarding this clone: What it binds is unknown.

Study-level findings and limits: There were GvH clones found in recipient marrow, and some of them appeared first in ileum or blood.

This sequence was found in a human patient who received an intestinal transplant, so some T cells may come from the graft donor. The material was PBMCs, obtained roughly 270 days after intestinal transplant.

CDR3 residues: CASSAGTGSYEQYF. The CDR3 bases are TGTGCCAGCAGCGCCGGGACAGGTTCCTACGAGCAGTACTTC. The chain has TRBV4-2 and TRBJ2-7, with 8 positions matching TRBD1. This CDR3 comprises 14 residues. The germline CDR1 and CDR2 sequences are LGHNA and YNFKEQ. V gave up 5 bases and J gave up 1 base; unmatched junction bases: 4.